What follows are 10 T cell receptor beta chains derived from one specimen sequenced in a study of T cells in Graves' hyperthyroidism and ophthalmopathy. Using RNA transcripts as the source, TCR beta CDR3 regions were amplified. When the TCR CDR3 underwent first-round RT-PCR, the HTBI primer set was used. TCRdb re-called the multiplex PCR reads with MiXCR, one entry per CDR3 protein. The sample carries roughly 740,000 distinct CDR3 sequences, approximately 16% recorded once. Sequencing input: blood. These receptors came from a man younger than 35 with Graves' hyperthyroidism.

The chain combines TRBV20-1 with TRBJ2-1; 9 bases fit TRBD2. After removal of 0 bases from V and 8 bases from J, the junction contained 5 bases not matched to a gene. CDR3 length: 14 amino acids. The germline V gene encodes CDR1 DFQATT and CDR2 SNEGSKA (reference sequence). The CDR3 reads CSARDGGRVHEQFF. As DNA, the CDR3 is TGCAGTGCTAGAGATGGCGGGAGGGTCCATGAGCAGTTCTTC.

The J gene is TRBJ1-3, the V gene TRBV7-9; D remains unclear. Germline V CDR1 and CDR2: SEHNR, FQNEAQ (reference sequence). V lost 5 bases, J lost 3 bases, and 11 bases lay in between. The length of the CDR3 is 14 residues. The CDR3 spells CASSARRGGNTIYF. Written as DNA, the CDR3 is TGTGCCAGCAGCGCCCGACGGGGTGGAAACACCATATATTTT.

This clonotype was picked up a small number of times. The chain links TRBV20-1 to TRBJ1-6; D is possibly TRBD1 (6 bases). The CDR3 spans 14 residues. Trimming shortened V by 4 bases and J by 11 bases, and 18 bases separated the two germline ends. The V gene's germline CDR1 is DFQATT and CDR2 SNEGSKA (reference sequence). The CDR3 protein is CSAIGPQGDAPLHF. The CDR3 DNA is TGCAGTGCTATTGGTCCACAGGGAGACGCACCCCTCCACTTT.

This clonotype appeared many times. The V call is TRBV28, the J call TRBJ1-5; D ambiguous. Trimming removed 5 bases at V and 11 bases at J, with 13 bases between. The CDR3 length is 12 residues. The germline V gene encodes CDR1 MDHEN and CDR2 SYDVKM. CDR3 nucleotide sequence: TGTGCCAGCAGTGCCGGACGTTTGGCCCAGCATTTT. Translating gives CASSAGRLAQHF.

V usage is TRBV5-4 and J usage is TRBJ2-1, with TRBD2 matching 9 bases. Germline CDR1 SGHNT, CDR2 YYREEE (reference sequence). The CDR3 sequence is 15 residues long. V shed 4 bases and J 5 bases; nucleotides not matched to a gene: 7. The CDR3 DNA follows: TGTGCCAGCAGCGCCGGACTAGCGACCGACAATGAGCAGTTCTTC. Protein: CASSAGLATDNEQFF.

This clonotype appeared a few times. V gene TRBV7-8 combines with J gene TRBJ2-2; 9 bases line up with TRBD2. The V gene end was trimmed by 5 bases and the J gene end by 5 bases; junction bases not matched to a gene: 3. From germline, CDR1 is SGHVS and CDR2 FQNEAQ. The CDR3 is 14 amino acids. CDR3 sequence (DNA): TGTGCCAGCAGCAGGACTAGCGCAACCGGGGAGCTGTTTTTT. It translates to CASSRTSATGELFF.

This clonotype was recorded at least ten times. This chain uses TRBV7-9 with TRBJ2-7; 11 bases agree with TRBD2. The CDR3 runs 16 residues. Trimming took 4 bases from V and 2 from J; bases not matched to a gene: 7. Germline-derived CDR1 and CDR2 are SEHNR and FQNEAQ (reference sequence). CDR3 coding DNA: TGTGCCAGCAGCTCCCCGCTAGCGGGAGGAGCCTACGAGCAGTACTTC. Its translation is CASSSPLAGGAYEQYF.

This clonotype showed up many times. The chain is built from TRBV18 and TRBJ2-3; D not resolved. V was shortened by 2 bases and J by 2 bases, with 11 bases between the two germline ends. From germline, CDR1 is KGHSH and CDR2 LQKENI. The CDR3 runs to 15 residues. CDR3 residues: CASSPTGGPTDTQYF. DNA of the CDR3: TGTGCCAGCTCACCAACGGGCGGCCCCACAGATACGCAGTATTTT.

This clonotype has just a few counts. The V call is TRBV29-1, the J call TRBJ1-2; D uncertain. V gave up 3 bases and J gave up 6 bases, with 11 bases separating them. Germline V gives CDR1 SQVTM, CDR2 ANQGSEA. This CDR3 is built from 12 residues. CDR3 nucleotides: TGCAGCGTTGACGGGGAGGGTCATGGCTACACCTTC. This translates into CSVDGEGHGYTF.

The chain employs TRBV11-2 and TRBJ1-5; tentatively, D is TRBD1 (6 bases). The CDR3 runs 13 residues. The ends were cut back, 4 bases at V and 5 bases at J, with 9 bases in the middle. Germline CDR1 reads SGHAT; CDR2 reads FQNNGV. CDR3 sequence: CASSSWTDQPQHF. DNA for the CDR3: TGTGCCAGCAGCTCGTGGACAGATCAGCCCCAGCATTTT.